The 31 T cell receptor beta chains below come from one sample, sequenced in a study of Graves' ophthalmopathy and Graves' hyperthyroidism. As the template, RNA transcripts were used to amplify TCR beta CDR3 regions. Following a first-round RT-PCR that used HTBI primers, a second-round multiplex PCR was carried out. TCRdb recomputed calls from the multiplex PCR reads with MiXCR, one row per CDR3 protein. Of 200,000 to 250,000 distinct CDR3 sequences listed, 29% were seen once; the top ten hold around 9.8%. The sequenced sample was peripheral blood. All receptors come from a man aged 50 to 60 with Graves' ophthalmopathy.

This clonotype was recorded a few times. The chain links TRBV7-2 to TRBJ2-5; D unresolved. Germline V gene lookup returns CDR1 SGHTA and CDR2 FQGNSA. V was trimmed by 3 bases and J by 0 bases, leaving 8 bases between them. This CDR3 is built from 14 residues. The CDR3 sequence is CASSFGANQETQYF. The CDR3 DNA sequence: TGTGCCAGCAGCTTTGGAGCCAACCAAGAGACCCAGTACTTC.

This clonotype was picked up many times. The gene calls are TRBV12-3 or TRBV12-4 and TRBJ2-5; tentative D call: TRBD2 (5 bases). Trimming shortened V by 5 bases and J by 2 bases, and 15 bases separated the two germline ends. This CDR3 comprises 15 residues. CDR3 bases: TGTGCCAGCAGTCCTACTGGACTGTTGCAAGAGACCCAGTACTTC. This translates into CASSPTGLLQETQYF.

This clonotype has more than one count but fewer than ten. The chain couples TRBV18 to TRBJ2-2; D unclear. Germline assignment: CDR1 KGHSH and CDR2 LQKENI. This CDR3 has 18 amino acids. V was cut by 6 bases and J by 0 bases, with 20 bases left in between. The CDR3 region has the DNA TGTGCCAGCTCGGTATCTCCTCTCGGTGTTACGAACACCGGGGAGCTGTTTTTT. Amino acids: CASSVSPLGVTNTGELFF.

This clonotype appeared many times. The CDR3 loop reads CSARAGTGDPYEQYF. CDR3 DNA: TGCAGTGCTAGGGCGGGGACAGGGGACCCATACGAGCAGTACTTC. The J gene is TRBJ2-7, the V gene TRBV20-1; 10 bases fit TRBD1. Germline lookup yields CDR1 DFQATT and CDR2 SNEGSKA (reference sequence). The CDR3 extends over 15 amino acids. After removal of 3 bases from V and 4 bases from J, the junction contained 9 bases not matched to a gene.

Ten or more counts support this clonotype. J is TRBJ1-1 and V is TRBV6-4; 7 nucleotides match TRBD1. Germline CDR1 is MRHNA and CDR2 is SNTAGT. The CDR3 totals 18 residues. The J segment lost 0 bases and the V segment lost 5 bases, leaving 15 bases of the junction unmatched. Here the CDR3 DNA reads TGTGCCAGCAGTCCCCCGGCGTACAGGGGAATTATGAACACTGAAGCTTTCTTT. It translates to CASSPPAYRGIMNTEAFF.

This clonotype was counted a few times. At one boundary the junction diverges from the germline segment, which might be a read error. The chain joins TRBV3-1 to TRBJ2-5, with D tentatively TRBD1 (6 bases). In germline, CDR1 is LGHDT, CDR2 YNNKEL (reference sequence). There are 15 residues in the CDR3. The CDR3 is CASGQGTTYQETQYF. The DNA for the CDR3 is TGTGCCAGCGGCCAAGGGACAACGTACCAAGAGACCCAGTACTTC.

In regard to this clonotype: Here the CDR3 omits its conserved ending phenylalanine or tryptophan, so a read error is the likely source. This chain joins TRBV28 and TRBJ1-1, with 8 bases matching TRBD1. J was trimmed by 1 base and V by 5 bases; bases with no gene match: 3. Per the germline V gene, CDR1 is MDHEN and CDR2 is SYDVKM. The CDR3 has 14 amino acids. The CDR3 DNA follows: TGTGCCAGCAGTCCGACAGGGGAGAACACTGAAGCTTTCCTT. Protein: CASSPTGENTEAFL.

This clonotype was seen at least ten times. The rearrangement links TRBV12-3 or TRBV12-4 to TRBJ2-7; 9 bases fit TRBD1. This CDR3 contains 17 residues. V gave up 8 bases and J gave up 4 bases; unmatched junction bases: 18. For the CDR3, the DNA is TGTGCCAGCGGGGACGACAGGGGGAGCCTAGCGGTGTACGAGCAGTACTTC. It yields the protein CASGDDRGSLAVYEQYF.

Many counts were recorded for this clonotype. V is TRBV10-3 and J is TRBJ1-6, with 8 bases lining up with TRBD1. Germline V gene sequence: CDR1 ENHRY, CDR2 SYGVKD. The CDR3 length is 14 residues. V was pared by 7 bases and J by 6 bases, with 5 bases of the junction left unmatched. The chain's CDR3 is CAINPRGPNSPLHF. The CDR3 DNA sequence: TGTGCCATCAACCCCAGGGGGCCTAATTCACCCCTCCACTTT.

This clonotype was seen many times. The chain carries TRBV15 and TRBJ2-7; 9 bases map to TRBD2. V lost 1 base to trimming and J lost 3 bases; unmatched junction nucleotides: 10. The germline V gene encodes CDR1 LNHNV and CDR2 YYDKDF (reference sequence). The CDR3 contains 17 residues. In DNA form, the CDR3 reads TGTGCCACCAGCAGAGGTGGGTTGGCGGGAGGGCTCTACGAGCAGTACTTC. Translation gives CATSRGGLAGGLYEQYF. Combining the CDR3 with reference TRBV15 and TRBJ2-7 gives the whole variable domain DAMVIQNPRYQVTQFGKPVTLSCSQTLNHNVMYWYQQKSSQAPKLLFHYYDKDFNNEADTPDNFQSRRPNTSFCFLDIRSPGLGDTAMYLCATSRGGLAGGLYEQYFGPGTRLTVT.

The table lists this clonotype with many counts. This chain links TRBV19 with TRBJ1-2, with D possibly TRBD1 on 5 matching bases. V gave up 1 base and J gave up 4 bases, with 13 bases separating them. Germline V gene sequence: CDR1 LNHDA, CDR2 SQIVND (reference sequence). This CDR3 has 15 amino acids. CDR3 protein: CASSIVGRRTYGYTF. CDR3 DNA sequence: TGTGCCAGTAGTATAGTGGGACGCAGGACCTATGGCTACACCTTC.

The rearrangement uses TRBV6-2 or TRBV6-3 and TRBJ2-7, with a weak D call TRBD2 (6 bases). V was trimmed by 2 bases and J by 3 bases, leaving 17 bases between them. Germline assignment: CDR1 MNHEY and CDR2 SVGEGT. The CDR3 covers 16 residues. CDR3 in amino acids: CASSYQSGRQFYEQYF. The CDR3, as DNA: TGTGCCAGCAGTTACCAAAGTGGGAGGCAATTCTACGAGCAGTACTTC.

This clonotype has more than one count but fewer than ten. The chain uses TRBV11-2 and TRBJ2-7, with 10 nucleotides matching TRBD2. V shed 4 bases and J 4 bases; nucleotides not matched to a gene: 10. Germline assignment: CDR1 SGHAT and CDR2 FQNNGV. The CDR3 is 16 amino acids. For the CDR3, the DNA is TGTGCCAGCAGCTCCTCCTCTAGCGGGAGAATATACGAGCAGTACTTC. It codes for CASSSSSSGRIYEQYF.

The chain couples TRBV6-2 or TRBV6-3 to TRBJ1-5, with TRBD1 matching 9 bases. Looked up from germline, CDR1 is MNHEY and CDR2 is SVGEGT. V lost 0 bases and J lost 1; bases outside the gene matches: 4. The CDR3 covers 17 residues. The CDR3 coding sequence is TGTGCCAGCAGTTACTCGAAAGACAGGGGGAGCAATCAGCCCCAGCATTTT. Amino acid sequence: CASSYSKDRGSNQPQHF.

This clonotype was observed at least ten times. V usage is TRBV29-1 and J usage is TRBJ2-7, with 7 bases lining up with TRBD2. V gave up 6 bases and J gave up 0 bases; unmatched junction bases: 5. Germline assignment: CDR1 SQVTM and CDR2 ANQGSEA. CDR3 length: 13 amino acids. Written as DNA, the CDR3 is TGCAGCGTCATACTAGCGCGCTCCTACGAGCAGTACTTC. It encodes CSVILARSYEQYF.

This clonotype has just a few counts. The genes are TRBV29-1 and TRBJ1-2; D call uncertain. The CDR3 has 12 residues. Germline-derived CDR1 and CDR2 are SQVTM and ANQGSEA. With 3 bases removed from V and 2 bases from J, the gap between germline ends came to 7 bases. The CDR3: CSVDPRNYGYTF. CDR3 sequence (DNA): TGCAGCGTTGACCCAAGGAACTATGGCTACACCTTC.

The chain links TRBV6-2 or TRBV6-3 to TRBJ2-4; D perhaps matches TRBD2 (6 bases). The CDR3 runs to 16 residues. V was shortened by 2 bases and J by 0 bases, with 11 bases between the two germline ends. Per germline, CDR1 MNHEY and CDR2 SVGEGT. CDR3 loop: CASSYGGGLAKNIQYF. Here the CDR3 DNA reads TGTGCCAGCAGTTACGGGGGAGGCCTAGCCAAAAACATTCAGTACTTC.

The CDR3 DNA reads TGTGCCAGCAGTTCCTCGGGCCCCTACGAGCAGTACTTC. Translating gives CASSSSGPYEQYF. The rearrangement links TRBV12-3 or TRBV12-4 to TRBJ2-7; D gene unclear. The CDR3 sequence is 13 residues long. The ends were cut back, 4 bases at V and 2 bases at J, with 9 bases in the middle.

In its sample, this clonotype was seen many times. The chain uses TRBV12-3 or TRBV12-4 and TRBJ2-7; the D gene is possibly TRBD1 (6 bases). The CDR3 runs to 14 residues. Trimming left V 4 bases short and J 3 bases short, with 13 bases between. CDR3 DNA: TGTGCCAGCAGTTACCGGGACAAGGGCTACGAGCAGTACTTC. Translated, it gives CASSYRDKGYEQYF.

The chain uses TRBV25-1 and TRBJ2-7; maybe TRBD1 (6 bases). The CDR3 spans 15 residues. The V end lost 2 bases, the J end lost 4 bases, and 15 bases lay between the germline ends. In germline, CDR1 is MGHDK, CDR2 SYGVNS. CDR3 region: CASSEGRGVRYEQYF. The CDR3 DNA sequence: TGTGCCAGCAGTGAAGGCAGGGGTGTTCGATACGAGCAGTACTTC.

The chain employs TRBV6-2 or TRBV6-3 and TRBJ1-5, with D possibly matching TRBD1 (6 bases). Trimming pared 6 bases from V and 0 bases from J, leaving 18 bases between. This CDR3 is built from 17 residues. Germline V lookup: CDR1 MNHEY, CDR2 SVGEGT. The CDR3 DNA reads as TGTGCCAGCAGCCCGATCGGGACAAGCCTTAGCAATCAGCCCCAGCATTTT. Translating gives CASSPIGTSLSNQPQHF.

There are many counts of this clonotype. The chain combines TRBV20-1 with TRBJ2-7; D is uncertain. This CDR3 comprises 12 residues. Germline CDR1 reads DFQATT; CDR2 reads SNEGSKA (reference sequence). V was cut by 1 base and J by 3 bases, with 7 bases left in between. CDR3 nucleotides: TGCAGTGCTAGAGGGCAGAGCTACGAGCAGTACTTC. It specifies CSARGQSYEQYF.

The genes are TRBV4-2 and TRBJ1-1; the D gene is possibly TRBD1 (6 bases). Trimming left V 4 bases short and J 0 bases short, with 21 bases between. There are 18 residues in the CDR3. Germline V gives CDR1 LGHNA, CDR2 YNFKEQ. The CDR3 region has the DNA TGTGCCAGCAGCCCGCGACGGGGGGCCAACTCCTTGAACACTGAAGCTTTCTTT. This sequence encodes CASSPRRGANSLNTEAFF.

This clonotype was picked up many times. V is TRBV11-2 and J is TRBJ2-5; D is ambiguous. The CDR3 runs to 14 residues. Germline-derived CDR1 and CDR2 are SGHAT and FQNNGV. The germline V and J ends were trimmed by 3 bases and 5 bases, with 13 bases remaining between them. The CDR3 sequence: CASSFGSRRETQYF. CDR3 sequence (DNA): TGTGCCAGCAGCTTCGGGTCCCGTAGGGAGACCCAGTACTTC.

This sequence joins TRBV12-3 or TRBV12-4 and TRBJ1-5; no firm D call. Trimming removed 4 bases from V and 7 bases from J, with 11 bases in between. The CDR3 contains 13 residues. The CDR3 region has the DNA TGTGCCAGCAGTTCCAGAGAAGGACAGCCCCAGCATTTT. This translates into CASSSREGQPQHF.

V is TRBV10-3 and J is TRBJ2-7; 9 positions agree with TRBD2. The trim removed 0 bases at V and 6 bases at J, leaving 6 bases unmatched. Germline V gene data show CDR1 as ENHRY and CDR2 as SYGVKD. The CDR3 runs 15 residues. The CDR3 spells CAISESLAGTGEQYF. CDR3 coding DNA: TGTGCCATCAGTGAGTCCCTAGCGGGAACGGGCGAGCAGTACTTC.

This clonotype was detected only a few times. The CDR3 DNA sequence: TGTGCCAGCAGCCACAGGACAGGGTCTTCCTACGAGCAGTACTTC. Residues: CASSHRTGSSYEQYF. V and J are TRBV6-1 and TRBJ2-7, with TRBD1 matching over 8 bases. The CDR3 spans 15 residues. V trimming: 6 bases; J trimming: 1 base; junction bases outside the gene matches: 8. The germline V gene encodes CDR1 MNHNS and CDR2 SASEGT.

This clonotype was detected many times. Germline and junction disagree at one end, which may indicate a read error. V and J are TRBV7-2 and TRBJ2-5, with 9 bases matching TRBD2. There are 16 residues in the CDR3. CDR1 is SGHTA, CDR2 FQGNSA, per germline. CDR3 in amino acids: CASNLGSAGGQETQYF. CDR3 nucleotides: TGTGCCAGCAACTTAGGTAGCGCGGGAGGGCAAGAGACCCAGTACTTC.

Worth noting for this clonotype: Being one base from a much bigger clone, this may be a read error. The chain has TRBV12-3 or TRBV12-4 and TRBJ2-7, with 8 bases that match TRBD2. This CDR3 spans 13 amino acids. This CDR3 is CANSWGLAYEQYF. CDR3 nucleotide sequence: TGTGCCAACAGTTGGGGACTAGCCTACGAGCAGTACTTC.

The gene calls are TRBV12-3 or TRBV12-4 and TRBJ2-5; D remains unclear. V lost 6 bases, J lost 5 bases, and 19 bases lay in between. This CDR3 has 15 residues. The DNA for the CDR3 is TGTGCCAGCAGCGATCTGACCGCCGCCCCCGAGACCCAGTACTTC. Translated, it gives CASSDLTAAPETQYF.

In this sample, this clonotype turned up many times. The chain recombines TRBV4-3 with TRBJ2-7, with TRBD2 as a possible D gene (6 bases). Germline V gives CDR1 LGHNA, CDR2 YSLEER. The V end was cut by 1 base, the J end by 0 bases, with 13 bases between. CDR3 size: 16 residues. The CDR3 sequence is CASSQGSGRSSYEQYF. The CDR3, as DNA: TGCGCCAGCAGCCAAGGGAGCGGGCGGAGCTCCTACGAGCAGTACTTC.